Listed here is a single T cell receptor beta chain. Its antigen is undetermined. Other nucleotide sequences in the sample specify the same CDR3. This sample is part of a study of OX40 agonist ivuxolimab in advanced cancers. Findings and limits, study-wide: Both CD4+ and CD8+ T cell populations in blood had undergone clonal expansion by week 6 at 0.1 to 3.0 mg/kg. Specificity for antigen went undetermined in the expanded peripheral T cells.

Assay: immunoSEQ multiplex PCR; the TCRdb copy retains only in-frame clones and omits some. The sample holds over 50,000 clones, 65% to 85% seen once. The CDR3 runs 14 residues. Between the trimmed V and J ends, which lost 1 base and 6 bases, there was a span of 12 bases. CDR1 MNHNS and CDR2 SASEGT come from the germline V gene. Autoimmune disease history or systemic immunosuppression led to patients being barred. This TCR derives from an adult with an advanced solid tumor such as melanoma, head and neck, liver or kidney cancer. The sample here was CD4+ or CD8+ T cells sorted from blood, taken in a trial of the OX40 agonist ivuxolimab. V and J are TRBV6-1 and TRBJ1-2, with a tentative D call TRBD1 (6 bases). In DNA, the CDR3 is TGTGCCAGCAGTGAAGGGGCAGGGGTCGATGGCTACACCTTC. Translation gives CASSEGAGVDGYTF.